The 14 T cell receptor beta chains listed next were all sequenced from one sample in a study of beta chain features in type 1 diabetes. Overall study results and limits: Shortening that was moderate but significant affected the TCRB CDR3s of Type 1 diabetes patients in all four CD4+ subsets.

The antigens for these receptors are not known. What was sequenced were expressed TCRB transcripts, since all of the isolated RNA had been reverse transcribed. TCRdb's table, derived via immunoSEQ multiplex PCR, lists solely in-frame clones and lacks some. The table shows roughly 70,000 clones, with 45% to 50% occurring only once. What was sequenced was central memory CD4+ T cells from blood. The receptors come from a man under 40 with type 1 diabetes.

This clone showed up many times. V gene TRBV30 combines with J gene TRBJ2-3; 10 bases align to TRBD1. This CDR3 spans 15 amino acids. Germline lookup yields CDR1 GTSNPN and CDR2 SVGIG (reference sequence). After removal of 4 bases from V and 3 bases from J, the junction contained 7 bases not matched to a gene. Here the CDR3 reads CAWIRDRGRTDTQYF. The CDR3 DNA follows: TGTGCCTGGATCAGGGACAGGGGTAGGACAGATACGCAGTATTTT.

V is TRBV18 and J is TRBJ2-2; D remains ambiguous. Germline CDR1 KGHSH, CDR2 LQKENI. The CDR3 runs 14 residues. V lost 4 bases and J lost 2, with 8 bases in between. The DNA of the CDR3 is TGTGCCAGCTCACGCAGACAAAACACCGGGGAGCTGTTTTTT. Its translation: CASSRRQNTGELFF.

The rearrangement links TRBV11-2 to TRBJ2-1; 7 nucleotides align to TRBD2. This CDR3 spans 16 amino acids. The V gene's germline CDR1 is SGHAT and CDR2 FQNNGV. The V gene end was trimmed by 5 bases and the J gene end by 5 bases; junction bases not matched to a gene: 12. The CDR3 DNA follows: TGTGCCAGCAGCCGGGTTGGGGGAGGGCCCCACAATGAGCAGTTCTTC. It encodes CASSRVGGGPHNEQFF.

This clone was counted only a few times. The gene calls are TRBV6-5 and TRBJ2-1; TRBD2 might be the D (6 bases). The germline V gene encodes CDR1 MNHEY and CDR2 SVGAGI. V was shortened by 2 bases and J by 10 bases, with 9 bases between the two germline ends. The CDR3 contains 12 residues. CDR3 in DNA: TGTGCCAGCAGTTACACTAGCCGCGAGCAGTTCTTC. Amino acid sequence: CASSYTSREQFF.

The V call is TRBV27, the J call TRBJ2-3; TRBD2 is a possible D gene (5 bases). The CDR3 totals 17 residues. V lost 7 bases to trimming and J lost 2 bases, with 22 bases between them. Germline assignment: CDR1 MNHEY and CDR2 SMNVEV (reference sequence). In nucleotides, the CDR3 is TGTGCCAGCAATAAAGGAGGAAGGTTTACGTTCACAGATACGCAGTATTTT. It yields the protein CASNKGGRFTFTDTQYF.

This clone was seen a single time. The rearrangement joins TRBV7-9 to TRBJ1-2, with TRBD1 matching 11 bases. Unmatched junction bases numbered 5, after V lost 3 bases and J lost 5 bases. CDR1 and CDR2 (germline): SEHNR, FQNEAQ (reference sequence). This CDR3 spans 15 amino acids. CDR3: CASSFGQGAYYGYTF. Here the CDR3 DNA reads TGTGCCAGCAGCTTTGGACAGGGGGCTTATTATGGCTACACCTTC. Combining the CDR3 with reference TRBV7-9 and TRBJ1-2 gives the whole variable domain DTGVSQNPRHKITKRGQNVTFRCDPISEHNRLYWYRQTLGQGPEFLTYFQNEAQLEKSRLLSDRFSAERPKGSFSTLEIQRTEQGDSAMYLCASSFGQGAYYGYTFGSGTRLTVV.

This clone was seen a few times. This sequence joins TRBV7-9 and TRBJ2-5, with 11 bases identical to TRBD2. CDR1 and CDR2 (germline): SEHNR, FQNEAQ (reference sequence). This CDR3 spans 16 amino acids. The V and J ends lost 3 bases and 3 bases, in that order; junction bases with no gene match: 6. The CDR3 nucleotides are TGTGCCAGCAGCTTCCGGACGGGACTAGCGGAAGAGACCCAGTACTTC. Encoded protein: CASSFRTGLAEETQYF.

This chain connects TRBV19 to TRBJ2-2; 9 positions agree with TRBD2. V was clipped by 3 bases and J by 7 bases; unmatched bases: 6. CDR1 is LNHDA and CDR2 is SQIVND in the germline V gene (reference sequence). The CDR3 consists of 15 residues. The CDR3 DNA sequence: TGTGCCAGTAGTATTCAAGCGGGGGGTAGCGGGGAGCTGTTTTTT. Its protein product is CASSIQAGGSGELFF. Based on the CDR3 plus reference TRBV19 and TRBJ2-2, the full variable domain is DGGITQSPKYLFRKEGQNVTLSCEQNLNHDAMYWYRQDPGQGLRLIYYSQIVNDFQKGDIAEGYSVSREKKESFPLTVTSAQKNPTAFYLCASSIQAGGSGELFFGEGSRLTVL.

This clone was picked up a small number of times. The CDR3 here is CASSLGGAGNTEAFF. The CDR3 nucleotides are TGTGCCAGCTCCCTCGGGGGGGCTGGGAACACTGAAGCTTTCTTT. The rearrangement uses TRBV18 and TRBJ1-1; tentatively, D is TRBD1 (6 bases). The length of the CDR3 is 15 residues. V lost 6 bases to trimming and J lost 1 base, with 15 bases between them. Germline loops: CDR1 KGHSH, CDR2 LQKENI.

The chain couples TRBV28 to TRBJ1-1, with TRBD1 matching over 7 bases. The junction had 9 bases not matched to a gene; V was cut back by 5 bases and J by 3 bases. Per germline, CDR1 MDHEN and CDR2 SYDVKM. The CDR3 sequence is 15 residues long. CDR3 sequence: CASSPWTGRYTEAFF. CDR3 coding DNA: TGTGCCAGCAGTCCGTGGACAGGACGCTACACTGAAGCTTTCTTT.

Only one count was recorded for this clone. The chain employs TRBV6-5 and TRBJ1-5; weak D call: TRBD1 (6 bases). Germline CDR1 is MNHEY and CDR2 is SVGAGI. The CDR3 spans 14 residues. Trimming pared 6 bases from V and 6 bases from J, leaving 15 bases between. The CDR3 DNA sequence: TGTGCCAGCAGCCGAGGGGGGGCCGGTCAGCCCCAGCATTTT. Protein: CASSRGGAGQPQHF.

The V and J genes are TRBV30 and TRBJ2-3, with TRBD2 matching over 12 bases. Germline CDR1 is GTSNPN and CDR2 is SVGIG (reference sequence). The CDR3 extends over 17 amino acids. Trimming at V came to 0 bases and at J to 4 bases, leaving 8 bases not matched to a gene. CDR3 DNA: TGTGCCTGGAGTGTATTCTTGACTAGCGGGAGACCAGATACGCAGTATTTT. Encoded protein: CAWSVFLTSGRPDTQYF.

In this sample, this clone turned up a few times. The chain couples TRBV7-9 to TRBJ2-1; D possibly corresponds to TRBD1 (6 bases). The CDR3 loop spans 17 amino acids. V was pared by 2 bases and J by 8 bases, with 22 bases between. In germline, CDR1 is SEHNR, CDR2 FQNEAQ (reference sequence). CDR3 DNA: TGTGCCAGCAGCTTAAGAGATTTGCGGGTTCCAGGGGATGAGCAGTTCTTC. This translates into CASSLRDLRVPGDEQFF.

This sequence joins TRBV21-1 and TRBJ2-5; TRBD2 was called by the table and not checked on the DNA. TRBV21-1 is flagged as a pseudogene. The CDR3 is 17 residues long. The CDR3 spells CASSKERSASPKETQYF. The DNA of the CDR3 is TGTGCCAGCAGCAAAGAACGGTCAGCGAGCCCCAAAGAGACCCAGTACTTC.